This T cell receptor (beta chain) was retrieved from a study of blood T cell repertoires in COVID-19. V dropped 4 bases and J dropped 2; count of bases not matched to a gene: 7. The CDR3 has 16 residues. Germline CDR1 is SGDLS and CDR2 is YYNGEE. TCRdb's table, derived via immunoSEQ multiplex PCR, lists solely in-frame clones and lacks some. The sample includes approximately 260,000 clones, about 86% of them seen just once. This clone has only one observation. Cohorts were based on clinical histories the participants reported. The sequence was obtained from a woman between 40 and 50 years old with acute COVID-19. The chain links TRBV9 to TRBJ2-4, with 9 bases lining up with TRBD2. The sequenced sample was PBMCs or T cells enriched from blood (not recorded which). The CDR3 region has the DNA TGTGCCAGCAGCCCACGGACTAGCGTACCCAAAAACATTCAGTACTTC. It yields the protein CASSPRTSVPKNIQYF.